Following are 15 T cell receptor beta chains from one sample sequenced in a study of identical twins. TCRdb re-called the 5' RACE reads through MiXCR, storing one row per CDR3 protein. The sample carries 570,000 or so distinct CDR3 sequences, 9.6% recorded once. These records were also assigned to another study, of yellow fever vaccine responses in identical twins.

The sequenced sample consisted of PBMCs. These receptors were collected from a woman aged 18-29 years in good health.

The CDR3 DNA follows: TGTGCCACCAGTGATTTGCCACCCTACTATACGCAGTATTTT. Its protein is CATSDLPPYYTQYF. The V call is TRBV24-1, the J call TRBJ2-3; D unresolved. CDR3 length equals 14 residues. V lost 0 bases to trimming and J lost 7 bases, with 10 bases between them. Germline V gives CDR1 KGHDR, CDR2 SFDVKD.

The chain links TRBV2 to TRBJ2-1; D is tentatively TRBD1 or TRBD2 (5 bases each). Trimming pared 4 bases from V and 9 bases from J, leaving 16 bases between. The CDR3 length is 14 residues. The germline gives CDR1 SNHLY, CDR2 FYNNEI. CDR3 amino acids: CASSGRDPYGEQFF. DNA for the CDR3: TGTGCCAGCAGTGGAAGGGACCCCTATGGTGAGCAGTTCTTC.

The chain couples TRBV18 to TRBJ2-7; 15 bases line up with TRBD2. Looked up from germline, CDR1 is KGHSH and CDR2 is LQKENI. The CDR3 has 21 residues. With V trimmed by 3 bases and J by 0 bases, 15 bases remained unmatched. The DNA for the CDR3 is TGTGCCAGCTCACCTCGACCAGGGGCGGGACTAGCGGGAGGAAGCTCCTACGAGCAGTACTTC. Its protein is CASSPRPGAGLAGGSSYEQYF.

This clonotype was found a few times. The chain is built from TRBV5-1 and TRBJ2-3; 8 positions agree with TRBD2. With 3 bases clipped from V and 5 bases from J, the junction kept 14 bases outside the gene matches. The CDR3 has 17 residues. Germline V gene data show CDR1 as SGHRS and CDR2 as YFSETQ. The CDR3 region has the DNA TGCGCCAGCAGCTCACCTAATACGGGACTAGGAATAGATACGCAGTATTTT. Translated: CASSSPNTGLGIDTQYF.

Only a few counts were recorded for this clonotype. The chain is built from TRBV4-1 and TRBJ2-5; D gene uncertain. The V gene lost 1 base and the J gene lost 1 base, with 13 bases spanning the gap. This CDR3 has 16 residues. The germline gives CDR1 MGHRA, CDR2 YSYEKL. CDR3 region: CASSQVFAWTQETQYF. DNA of the CDR3: TGCGCCAGCAGCCAAGTTTTCGCCTGGACCCAAGAGACCCAGTACTTC.

The chain employs TRBV6-2 or TRBV6-3 and TRBJ2-2, with 8 bases aligning to TRBD1. Germline CDR1 is MNHEY and CDR2 is SVGEGT. The CDR3 sequence is 13 residues long. J lost 6 bases, V lost 5 bases, and 2 bases had no gene match. CDR3 amino acids: CASSAQGAGELFF. The CDR3 nucleotides are TGTGCCAGCAGTGCACAGGGGGCCGGGGAGCTGTTTTTT.

This clonotype showed up many times. CDR3 sequence reads: CASSFGGDSPLHF. CDR3 DNA sequence: TGTGCCAGCAGCTTTGGGGGAGATTCACCCCTCCACTTT. The chain employs TRBV5-5 and TRBJ1-6, with D possibly matching TRBD1 (5 bases). Germline CDR1 SGHKS, CDR2 YYEKEE (reference sequence). CDR3 length: 13 amino acids. V gave up 2 bases and J gave up 8 bases, with 8 bases separating them. Full variable domain (remainder filled in from reference TRBV5-5 and TRBJ1-6): DAGVTQSPTHLIKTRGQQVTLRCSPISGHKSVSWYQQVLGQGPQFIFQYYEKEERGRGNFPDRFSARQFPNYSSELNVNALLLGDSALYLCASSFGGDSPLHFGNGTRLTVT.

The V call is TRBV29-1, the J call TRBJ2-7, with a possible D match to TRBD2 (6 bases). V gave up 8 bases and J gave up 4 bases, with 12 bases separating them. The CDR3 sequence is 11 residues long. The germline V gene encodes CDR1 SQVTM and CDR2 ANQGSEA. The CDR3 nucleotides read TGCAGCTTAGTTAGCGGATACGAGCAGTACTTC. Translated, it gives CSLVSGYEQYF.

This clonotype has at least ten counts. The rearrangement links TRBV27 to TRBJ2-7, with D hard to call. V dropped 2 bases and J dropped 0 bases, with 11 bases sitting between them. Germline lookup yields CDR1 MNHEY and CDR2 SMNVEV (reference sequence). The CDR3 is made up of 15 amino acids. The CDR3 DNA follows: TGTGCCAGCAGTTTAGTGTCAGTATACTCCTACGAGCAGTACTTC. Its translation is CASSLVSVYSYEQYF.

This clonotype showed up many times. The chain uses TRBV4-1 and TRBJ2-3, with D uncertain. The V end was cut by 1 base, the J end by 4 bases, with 18 bases between. CDR1 and CDR2 from the germline V gene are MGHRA and YSYEKL. The CDR3 spans 17 residues. CDR3 nucleotides: TGCGCCAGCAGCCAAGTTTCTAAGACCGGCTACGCAGATACGCAGTATTTT. It specifies CASSQVSKTGYADTQYF.

The chain joins TRBV12-3 or TRBV12-4 to TRBJ2-3; 7 bases are a match to TRBD1. The V segment lost 6 bases and the J segment 2 bases; nucleotides outside the gene matches: 8. This CDR3 has 15 residues. The DNA for the CDR3 is TGTGCCAGCAGCAGTACAGGGGCAGCCACAGATACGCAGTATTTT. Encoded protein: CASSSTGAATDTQYF.

This clonotype was counted only a few times. The chain employs TRBV11-2 and TRBJ2-7; D is uncertain. CDR1 is SGHAT, CDR2 FQNNGV, per germline. The CDR3 loop spans 11 amino acids. Between the trimmed V and J ends, which lost 5 bases and 9 bases, there was a span of 11 bases. CDR3 sequence (DNA): TGTGCCAGCAGCCCTAATTCAGTGCAGTACTTC. Its protein product is CASSPNSVQYF.

Only a few counts were recorded for this clonotype. The chain couples TRBV28 to TRBJ2-5, with D perhaps matching TRBD1 (5 bases). Germline lookup yields CDR1 MDHEN and CDR2 SYDVKM. V dropped 5 bases and J dropped 5 bases, with 18 bases sitting between them. The CDR3 sequence is 15 residues long. CDR3 sequence reads: CASSPDGRGTETQYF. The CDR3 region has the DNA TGTGCCAGCAGTCCCGACGGTAGGGGAACGGAGACCCAGTACTTC.

V gene TRBV7-2 combines with J gene TRBJ1-5; 10 bases match TRBD1. With V trimmed by 5 bases and J by 5 bases, 6 bases remained unmatched. CDR1 and CDR2 from the germline V gene are SGHTA and FQGNSA. The CDR3 has 15 residues. The CDR3: CASSDRTGGYQPQHF. The CDR3 bases are TGTGCCAGCAGCGACAGGACAGGGGGTTATCAGCCCCAGCATTTT.

This clonotype was seen ten or more times. Its ends do not fully match the called genes, so a read error is possible. V usage is TRBV7-7 and J usage is TRBJ2-3; 9 bases agree with TRBD1. Per germline, CDR1 SSHAT and CDR2 FNYEAQ (reference sequence). CDR3 length equals 16 residues. DNA for the CDR3: TGTGCTAGCAGCTTAGGGCCGGGACAGGGAGCAGATACGCAGTATTTT. It encodes CASSLGPGQGADTQYF.